A single sample gave rise to the 10 T cell receptor beta chains below, sequenced in a study of blood T cell repertoires in COVID-19. Only in-frame clones appear in the TCRdb table, and some are missing; sequencing was by immunoSEQ multiplex PCR. The sample includes 200,000 to 250,000 clones, around 83% seen only once; the top ten take 6.5% to 9%. Sequencing used peripheral blood. These receptors came from a woman aged 50 to 60 with acute or convalescent COVID-19.

The rearrangement uses TRBV28 and TRBJ2-7; a possible D gene is TRBD1 (5 bases). Germline CDR1 reads MDHEN; CDR2 reads SYDVKM. The CDR3 length is 14 residues. The V end was cut by 3 bases, the J end by 5 bases, with 14 bases between. The CDR3 sequence: CASSFYFSGNEQYF. The CDR3 nucleotides are TGTGCCAGCAGTTTTTATTTTTCAGGGAACGAGCAGTACTTC.

The rearrangement uses TRBV7-2 and TRBJ2-7; D perhaps matches TRBD2 (5 bases). Germline V gives CDR1 SGHTA, CDR2 FQGNSA. The CDR3 totals 15 residues. The ends were cut back, 6 bases at V and 0 bases at J, with 15 bases in the middle. The CDR3 coding sequence is TGTGCCAGCAGTCCGACTCGGGGTAGCTCCTACGAGCAGTACTTC. It is translated as CASSPTRGSSYEQYF.

The chain carries TRBV20-1 and TRBJ2-7, with 7 bases matching TRBD2. The CDR3 consists of 11 residues. Germline V CDR1 and CDR2: DFQATT, SNEGSKA (reference sequence). The CDR3, as DNA: TGCAGCACGGGACTAACCTACGAGCAGTACTTC. It specifies CSTGLTYEQYF.

This clone was observed at least ten times. In DNA, the CDR3 is TGTGCCAGCAGCTTGGGGGGGCTAAGCTCCTACGAGCAGTACTTC. It yields the protein CASSLGGLSSYEQYF. This chain uses TRBV7-9 with TRBJ2-7; possibly TRBD2 for D (7 bases). The ends were cut back, 3 bases at V and 0 bases at J, with 12 bases in the middle. The germline gives CDR1 SEHNR, CDR2 FQNEAQ (reference sequence). This CDR3 has 15 amino acids.

The V and J genes are TRBV28 and TRBJ1-2, with D tentatively TRBD1 (5 bases). The CDR3 runs 17 residues. Germline assignment: CDR1 MDHEN and CDR2 SYDVKM. V was clipped by 4 bases and J by 2 bases, with 20 bases between them. CDR3 in amino acids: CASSSPPRLPGNYGYTF. CDR3 in DNA: TGTGCCAGCAGTTCACCTCCCCGACTTCCAGGGAACTATGGCTACACCTTC.

The V gene is TRBV6-2 or TRBV6-3, the J gene TRBJ2-5, with D perhaps TRBD2 (6 bases). This CDR3 has 14 residues. Germline lookup yields CDR1 MNHEY and CDR2 SVGEGT. V was clipped by 4 bases and J by 5 bases, with 14 bases between them. The CDR3 sequence: CASSWTGSRETQYF. CDR3 sequence (DNA): TGTGCCAGCAGTTGGACCGGGAGCAGGGAGACCCAGTACTTC.

This rearrangement joins TRBV24-1 to TRBJ2-2, with unresolved D. Trimming shortened V by 6 bases and J by 5 bases, and 6 bases separated the two germline ends. This CDR3 is 12 amino acids long. The germline CDR1 and CDR2 sequences are KGHDR and SFDVKD. CDR3 amino acids: CATSFSTGELFF. In DNA, the CDR3 is TGTGCCACCAGTTTCAGTACCGGGGAGCTGTTTTTT.

This chain joins TRBV5-6 and TRBJ1-6; D is uncertain. The CDR3 length is 16 residues. Per germline, CDR1 SGHDT and CDR2 YYEEEE. V dropped 0 bases and J dropped 13 bases, with 20 bases sitting between them. CDR3 bases: TGTGCCAGCAGCTTGGTTTCTGGCGGCCTTGAGGGTCCCCTCCACTTT. As protein: CASSLVSGGLEGPLHF.

The chain has TRBV30 and TRBJ2-2; weak D call: TRBD2 (6 bases). The CDR3 covers 14 residues. Germline CDR1 reads GTSNPN; CDR2 reads SVGIG (reference sequence). V lost 2 bases and J lost 1, with 8 bases in between. The chain's CDR3 is CAWSRGGNTGELFF. CDR3 DNA sequence: TGTGCCTGGAGTAGGGGAGGGAACACCGGGGAGCTGTTTTTT.

In its sample, this clone was seen once. This chain connects TRBV19 to TRBJ1-5, with D hard to call. V was pared by 5 bases and J by 2 bases, with 13 bases between. CDR1 is LNHDA, CDR2 SQIVND, per germline (reference sequence). This CDR3 spans 15 amino acids. This CDR3 reads CASSYVPAGNQPQHF. In DNA form, the CDR3 reads TGTGCCAGTAGTTACGTCCCGGCGGGCAATCAGCCCCAGCATTTT.